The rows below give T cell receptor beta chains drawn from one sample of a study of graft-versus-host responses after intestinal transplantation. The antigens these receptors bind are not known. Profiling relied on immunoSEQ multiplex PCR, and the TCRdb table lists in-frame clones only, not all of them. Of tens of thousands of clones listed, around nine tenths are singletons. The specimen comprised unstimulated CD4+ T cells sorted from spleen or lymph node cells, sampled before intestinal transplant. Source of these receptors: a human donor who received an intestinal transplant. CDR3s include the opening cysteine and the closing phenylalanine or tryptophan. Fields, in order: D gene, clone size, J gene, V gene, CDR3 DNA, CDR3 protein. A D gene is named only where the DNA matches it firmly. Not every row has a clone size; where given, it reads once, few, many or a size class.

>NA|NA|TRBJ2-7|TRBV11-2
TGTGCCAGCAGCGAACTCAGGACCTACGAGCAGTACTTC
CASSELRTYEQYF
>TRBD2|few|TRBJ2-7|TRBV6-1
TGCGCCAGCAGTGATCGGACTAGCGGGATCGACGAGCAGTACTTC
CASSDRTSGIDEQYF
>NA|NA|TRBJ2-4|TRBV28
TGTGCCAGCAGCCGCCCAGCCGCGTCAATAGCCAAAAACATTCAGTACTTC
CASSRPAASIAKNIQYF
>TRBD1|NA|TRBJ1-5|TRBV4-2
TGTGCCAGCAGCCAAGGTTTGACAGGGGCACCAGCGGCCCAGCATTTT
CASSQGLTGAPAAQHF
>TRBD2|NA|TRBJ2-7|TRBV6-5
TGTGCCAGCAGTGTATCTCAGGCTCGGGGGGACGAGCAGTACTTC
CASSVSQARGDEQYF
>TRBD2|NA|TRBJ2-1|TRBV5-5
TGTGCCAGCAGCTTTCGGGAGGTTGAGTATGAGCAGTTCTTC
CASSFREVEYEQFF
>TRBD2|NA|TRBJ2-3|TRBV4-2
TGTGCCAGCAGCCAAGCGCGGGGGGCAGATACGCAGTATTTT
CASSQARGADTQYF
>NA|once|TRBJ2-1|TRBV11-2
TGTGCCAGCAGCCCCGATCTAGCGCTTAGCTCCTACAATGAGCAGTTCTTC
CASSPDLALSSYNEQFF
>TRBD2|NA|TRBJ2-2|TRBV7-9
TGTGCCAGCAGCTTCCCGTTCGGGACTAGCGGGGCCAACACCGGGGAGCTGTTTTTT
CASSFPFGTSGANTGELFF
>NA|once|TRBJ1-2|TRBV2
TGTGCCAGCCAGGAATCCTACGCCTATGGCTACACCTTC
CASQESYAYGYTF
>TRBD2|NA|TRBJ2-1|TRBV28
TGTGCCAGCAGTTTATATAGCGGGATCTACAATGAGCAGTTCTTC
CASSLYSGIYNEQFF
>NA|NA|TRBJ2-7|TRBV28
TGTGCCAGCATCGGGGGCTATTACCACGAGCAGTACTTC
CASIGGYYHEQYF
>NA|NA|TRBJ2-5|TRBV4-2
TGTGCCAGCAGCCCTCTTGGGAAGGGAGAGACCCAGTACTTC
CASSPLGKGETQYF
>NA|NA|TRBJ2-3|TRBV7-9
TGTGCCAGCAGCCCCCGTTTAGAGGCGGGCACAGATACGCAGTATTTT
CASSPRLEAGTDTQYF
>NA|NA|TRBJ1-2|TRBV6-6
TGTGCCAGCAGGGCCATCGCGGACTATGGCTACACCTTC
CASRAIADYGYTF
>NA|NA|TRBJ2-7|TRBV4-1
TGCGCCAGCAGCCAAGTCTGGAGCTTCCTACACTCCTACGAGCAGTACTTC
CASSQVWSFLHSYEQYF
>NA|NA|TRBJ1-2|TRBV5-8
TGTGCCAGCAGCTTGGTCCGGGTGAGAGGCTACACCTTC
CASSLVRVRGYTF
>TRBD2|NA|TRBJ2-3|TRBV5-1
TGCGCCAGCAGCTTGTCGGGACTAGCGGGAGTAACAGATACGCAGTATTTT
CASSLSGLAGVTDTQYF
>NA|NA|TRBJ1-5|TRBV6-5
TGTGCCAGCAGTGAAGAGGACAGCAATCAGCCCCAGCATTTT
CASSEEDSNQPQHF
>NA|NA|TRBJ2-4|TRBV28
TGTGCCAGCAGTTTACGAAAGGGCGCCAAAAACATTCAGTACTTC
CASSLRKGAKNIQYF
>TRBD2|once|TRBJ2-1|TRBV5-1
TGCGCCAGCAGCATCGGAATGGTAGCGGGAGCTGGGAATGAGCAGTTCTTC
CASSIGMVAGAGNEQFF
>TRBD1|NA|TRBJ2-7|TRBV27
TGTGCCAGCAGTTTTCGGTTTCGCGGGACAGGGTACTACGAGCAGTACTTC
CASSFRFRGTGYYEQYF
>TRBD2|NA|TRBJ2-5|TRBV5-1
TGCGCCAGCAGCCGAAGGGTAGCGGGAGTAACAGAGACCCAGTACTTC
CASSRRVAGVTETQYF
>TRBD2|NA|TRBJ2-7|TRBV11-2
TGTGCCAGCAGCTTGGGACTAGCGGTCCCGGGGCAGTACTTC
CASSLGLAVPGQYF
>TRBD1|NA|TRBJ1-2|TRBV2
TGTGCCAGCAGGGACAGGGGGCCCTATGGCTACACCTTC
CASRDRGPYGYTF
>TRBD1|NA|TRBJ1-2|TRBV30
TGTGCCTGGAGTGAGGACAGGCGATTTTATGGCTACACCTTC
CAWSEDRRFYGYTF
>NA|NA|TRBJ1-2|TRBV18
TGTGCCAGCTCATCAGAATTATATGGCTACACCTTC
CASSSELYGYTF
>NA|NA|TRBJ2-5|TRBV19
TGTGCCAGTAGTAGGAAGCAATTTCAAGAGACCCAGTACTTC
CASSRKQFQETQYF
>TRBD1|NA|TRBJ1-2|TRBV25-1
TGTGCCACCGGACAGGGGGAGGCCTATGGCTACACCTTC
CATGQGEAYGYTF
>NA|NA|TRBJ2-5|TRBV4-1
TGCGCCAGCAGGGTGGCGGGGCAAGAGACCCAGTACTTC
CASRVAGQETQYF
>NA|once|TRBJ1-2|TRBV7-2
TGTGCCAGCAGCCCGAGGCGGAGGCCGAAGGGCTACACCTTC
CASSPRRRPKGYTF
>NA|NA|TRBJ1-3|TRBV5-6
TGTGCCAGCAGCTCCTGGACCCGTTTCTCTGGAAACACCATATATTTT
CASSSWTRFSGNTIYF
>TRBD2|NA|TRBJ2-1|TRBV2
TGTGCCAGCAGTCTCTATAGCGGGAGGGCCTACAATGAGCAGTTCTTC
CASSLYSGRAYNEQFF
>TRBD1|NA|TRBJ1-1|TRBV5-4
TGTGCCAGCAGCTTGGCCCGTGTCTTTCCGAGGGGGCACACTGAAGCTTTCTTT
CASSLARVFPRGHTEAFF
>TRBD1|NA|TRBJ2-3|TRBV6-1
TGTGCCAGCAGTGATCGGGGACAGGCTCGTACGTGGGATACGCAGTATTTT
CASSDRGQARTWDTQYF
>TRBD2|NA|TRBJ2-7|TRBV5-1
TGCGCCAGTTCCGGGACTAGACGGGACGAGCAGTACTTC
CASSGTRRDEQYF
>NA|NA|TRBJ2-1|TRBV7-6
TGTGCCAGCAGCTCGCGGGACTTTTCATACAATGAGCAGTTCTTC
CASSSRDFSYNEQFF
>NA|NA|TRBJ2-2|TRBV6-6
TGTGCCAGCAGGGAGCCTCCGAACACCGGGGAGCTGTTTTTT
CASREPPNTGELFF
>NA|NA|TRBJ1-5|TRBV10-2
TGCGCCAGCAACCCGGGGGGTAGCAATCAGCCCCAGCATTTT
CASNPGGSNQPQHF
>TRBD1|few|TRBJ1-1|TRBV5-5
TGTGCCAGCAGAGCCAAGGCAGGGGGCGCGTCAATGAACACTGAAGCTTTCTTT
CASRAKAGGASMNTEAFF
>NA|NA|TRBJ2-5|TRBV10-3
TGTGCCATCAGTGAGGGGGGTGTCCAAGAGACCCAGTACTTC
CAISEGGVQETQYF
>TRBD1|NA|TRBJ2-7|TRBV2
TGTGCCAGCAACTCGGACAGGGGAGGATCCTACGAGCAGTACTTC
CASNSDRGGSYEQYF
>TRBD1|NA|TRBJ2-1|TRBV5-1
TGCGCCAGCAGCTTAGGACAGGCCAATGGCGAGCAGTTCTTC
CASSLGQANGEQFF